These T cell receptor beta chains were read from a single sample in a study of T cells after yellow fever vaccination. TCRdb called the 5' RACE reads again in MiXCR, with one record for every CDR3 protein. The repertoire consists of fewer than 450,000 distinct CDR3 sequences, with under 14% occurring once and the leading ten covering roughly 18%. This specimen was PBMCs, taken on the day of the first yellow fever vaccination. All receptors derive from a man aged 18 to 29 who received the YFV17D yellow fever vaccine. Both conserved end residues are part of each CDR3. A D gene is named only where the DNA matches it firmly. Where a row states a size, it is once, few, many or the class of an expanded clone; other rows omit it.

abundance,j_gene,v_gene,d_gene,CDR3aa,CDR3nt
NA,TRBJ1-1,TRBV5-4,NA,CASSRDGGRTEAFF,TGTGCCAGCAGCCGGGACGGGGGAAGGACTGAAGCTTTCTTT
few,TRBJ2-2,TRBV18,TRBD1,CASSSQGDTGELFF,TGTGCCAGCTCGTCACAGGGGGACACCGGGGAGCTGTTTTTT
many,TRBJ2-1,TRBV3-1,TRBD2,CASSHLAGGPYNEQFF,TGTGCCAGCAGCCACCTAGCGGGGGGTCCCTACAATGAGCAGTTCTTC
few,TRBJ2-7,TRBV19,TRBD1,CASKDRGTYEQYF,TGTGCCAGCAAGGACAGGGGGACCTACGAGCAGTACTTC
few,TRBJ1-1,TRBV20-1,NA,CSASLVSTEAFF,TGCAGTGCTAGTTTGGTGAGCACTGAAGCTTTCTTT
few,TRBJ2-7,TRBV19,TRBD2,CASSMVPAGGYEQYF,TGTGCCAGTAGTATGGTTCCAGCGGGGGGCTACGAGCAGTACTTC
NA,TRBJ1-5,TRBV6-6,NA,CASSTGSVQPQHF,TGTGCCAGCAGTACAGGGTCGGTTCAGCCCCAGCATTTT
many,TRBJ2-1,TRBV18,NA,CASSPPRQLNEQFF,TGTGCCAGCTCACCACCCAGACAGCTAAATGAGCAGTTCTTC
NA,TRBJ1-6,TRBV5-1,TRBD1,CASTVQGAENSPLHF,TGCGCCAGCACAGTACAGGGGGCTGAAAATTCACCCCTCCACTTT
many,TRBJ2-2,TRBV7-9,NA,CASSPPGGRTGELFF,TGTGCCAGCTCACCACCGGGGGGCCGGACCGGGGAGCTGTTTTTT
few,TRBJ1-6,TRBV20-1,NA,CSARDGQGIPLHF,TGCAGTGCTAGAGATGGGCAGGGTATTCCCCTCCACTTT
few,TRBJ1-1,TRBV28,NA,CASRKQGEAFF,TGTGCCAGCAGGAAACAGGGTGAAGCTTTCTTT
NA,TRBJ2-1,TRBV19,NA,CASRPRGGLGNEQFF,TGTGCCAGTAGGCCGAGGGGGGGCCTGGGGAATGAGCAGTTCTTC
few,TRBJ1-2,TRBV6-1,NA,CASRMDTANYGYTF,TGTGCCAGCAGGATGGACACAGCTAACTATGGCTACACCTTC
NA,TRBJ1-6,TRBV21-1,NA,CASSTWGGTPLHF,TGTGCCAGCAGCACCTGGGGAGGAACACCCCTCCACTTT
NA,TRBJ1-3,TRBV3-1,NA,CASCRKVHSGNTIYF,TGTGCCAGCTGCAGAAAGGTACACTCTGGAAACACCATATATTTT
NA,TRBJ2-5,TRBV6-1,TRBD1,CASRIRDRGLVEETQYF,TGTGCCAGCAGGATCCGGGACAGGGGGCTGGTGGAAGAGACCCAGTACTTC
NA,TRBJ2-1,TRBV15,NA,CATSRARQGSYNEQFF,TGTGCCACCAGCAGAGCCCGGCAGGGCTCCTACAATGAGCAGTTCTTC
many,TRBJ1-5,TRBV12-3/TRBV12-4,NA,CASGRGGNQPQHF,TGTGCCAGCGGCAGGGGTGGCAATCAGCCCCAGCATTTT
few,TRBJ2-1,TRBV5-1,NA,CASSLMGQSYNEQFF,TGCGCCAGCAGCTTGATGGGACAATCCTACAATGAGCAGTTCTTC
NA,TRBJ1-1,TRBV4-3,TRBD1,CASSQDLAGGRGTEAFF,TGCGCCAGCAGCCAAGACTTGGCAGGGGGCCGCGGTACTGAAGCTTTCTTT
NA,TRBJ2-5,TRBV5-4,NA,CASSLDTSKETQYF,TGTGCCAGCAGCTTGGACACTAGTAAAGAGACCCAGTACTTC
few,TRBJ2-5,TRBV29-1,TRBD2,CSVGLVAGTEQETQYF,TGCAGCGTTGGGTTGGTAGCGGGGACGGAACAAGAGACCCAGTACTTC
NA,TRBJ2-1,TRBV4-1,TRBD2,CASSQVRLAGADTYNEQFF,TGCGCCAGCAGCCAAGTTCGACTAGCGGGGGCCGATACCTACAATGAGCAGTTCTTC
NA,TRBJ2-2,TRBV29-1,TRBD1,CSVAPDRTTDTGELFF,TGCAGCGTTGCCCCGGACAGGACGACGGACACCGGGGAGCTGTTTTTT
NA,TRBJ1-4,TRBV7-2,NA,CASSLAGSGYNEKLFF,TGTGCCAGCAGCTTAGCGGGGTCAGGATATAATGAAAAACTGTTTTTT
NA,TRBJ2-7,TRBV5-1,NA,CASSSGLGYEQYF,TGCGCCAGCAGCTCGGGACTTGGCTACGAGCAGTACTTC
NA,TRBJ2-5,TRBV6-2/TRBV6-3,NA,CASSFRRRGPRETQYF,TGTGCCAGCAGTTTCCGAAGGAGGGGACCACGGGAGACCCAGTACTTC
NA,TRBJ2-2,TRBV7-3,NA,CASSRGQPANTGELFF,TGTGCCAGCAGCCGCGGACAGCCCGCGAACACCGGGGAGCTGTTTTTT
NA,TRBJ1-3,TRBV7-2,NA,CASSPRGLSGNTIYF,TGTGCCAGCAGCCCCCGCGGCCTCTCTGGAAACACCATATATTTT
NA,TRBJ2-2,TRBV28,TRBD1,CASSSRKNRGNTGELFF,TGTGCCAGCAGTTCCCGAAAAAACAGGGGGAACACCGGGGAGCTGTTTTTT
few,TRBJ2-1,TRBV10-2,TRBD1,CASRGTGGDNEQFF,TGCGCCAGCAGGGGGACAGGGGGGGACAATGAGCAGTTCTTC